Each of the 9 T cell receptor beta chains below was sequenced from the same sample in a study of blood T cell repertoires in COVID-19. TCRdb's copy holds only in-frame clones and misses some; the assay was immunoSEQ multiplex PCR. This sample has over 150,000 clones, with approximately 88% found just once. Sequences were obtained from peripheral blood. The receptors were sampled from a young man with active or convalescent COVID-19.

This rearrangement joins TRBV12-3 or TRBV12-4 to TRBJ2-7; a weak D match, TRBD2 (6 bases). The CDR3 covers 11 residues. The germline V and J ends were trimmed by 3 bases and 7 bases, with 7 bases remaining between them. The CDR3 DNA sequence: TGTGCCAGCAGTTTGGAGGGTGAGCAGTACTTC. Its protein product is CASSLEGEQYF.

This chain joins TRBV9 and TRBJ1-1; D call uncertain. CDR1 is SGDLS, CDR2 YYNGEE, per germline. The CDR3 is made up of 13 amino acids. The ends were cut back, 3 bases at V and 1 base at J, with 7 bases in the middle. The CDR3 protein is CASSAKANTEAFF. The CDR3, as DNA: TGTGCCAGCAGCGCCAAAGCGAACACTGAAGCTTTCTTT.

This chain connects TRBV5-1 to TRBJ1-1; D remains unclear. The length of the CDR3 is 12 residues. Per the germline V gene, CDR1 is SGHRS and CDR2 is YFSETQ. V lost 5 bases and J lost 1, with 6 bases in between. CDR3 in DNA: TGCGCCAGCAGACGGGGGAACACTGAAGCTTTCTTT. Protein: CASRRGNTEAFF.

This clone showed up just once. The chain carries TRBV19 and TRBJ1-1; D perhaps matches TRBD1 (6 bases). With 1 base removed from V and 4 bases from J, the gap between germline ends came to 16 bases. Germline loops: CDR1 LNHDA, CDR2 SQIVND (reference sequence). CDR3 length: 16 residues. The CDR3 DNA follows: TGTGCCAGTAGTATAGCCGGGGCAGGGGCAGGCACTGAAGCTTTCTTT. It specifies CASSIAGAGAGTEAFF.

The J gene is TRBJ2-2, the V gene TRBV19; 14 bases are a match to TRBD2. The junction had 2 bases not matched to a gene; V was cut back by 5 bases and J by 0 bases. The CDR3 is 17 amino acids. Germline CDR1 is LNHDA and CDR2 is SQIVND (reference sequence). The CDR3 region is CASSLTSGRANTGELFF. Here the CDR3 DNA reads TGTGCCAGTAGTCTGACTAGCGGGAGGGCGAACACCGGGGAGCTGTTTTTT.

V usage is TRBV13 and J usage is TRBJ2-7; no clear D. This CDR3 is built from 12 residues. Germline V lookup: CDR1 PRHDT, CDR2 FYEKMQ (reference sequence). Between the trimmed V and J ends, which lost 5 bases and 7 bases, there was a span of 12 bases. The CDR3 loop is CASSRRGLEQYF. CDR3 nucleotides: TGTGCCAGCAGCAGAAGAGGTCTGGAGCAGTACTTC. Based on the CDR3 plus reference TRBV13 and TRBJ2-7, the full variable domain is AAGVIQSPRHLIKEKRETATLKCYPIPRHDTVYWYQQGPGQDPQFLISFYEKMQSDKGSIPDRFSAQQFSDYHSELNMSSLELGDSALYFCASSRRGLEQYFGPGTRLTVT.

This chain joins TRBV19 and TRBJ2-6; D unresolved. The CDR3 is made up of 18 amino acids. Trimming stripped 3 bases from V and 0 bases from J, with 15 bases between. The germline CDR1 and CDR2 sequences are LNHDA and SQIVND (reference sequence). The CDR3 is CASSITRLPPSGANVLTF. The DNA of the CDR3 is TGTGCCAGTAGTATCACAAGACTCCCCCCCTCTGGGGCCAACGTCCTGACTTTC.

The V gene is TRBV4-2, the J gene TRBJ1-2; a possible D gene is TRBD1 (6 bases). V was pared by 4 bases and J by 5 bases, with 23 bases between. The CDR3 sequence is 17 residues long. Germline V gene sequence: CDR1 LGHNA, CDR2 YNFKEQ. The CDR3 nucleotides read TGTGCCAGCAGCCCTCCACAGGGTTTAAGATCAATATATGGCTACACCTTC. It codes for CASSPPQGLRSIYGYTF.

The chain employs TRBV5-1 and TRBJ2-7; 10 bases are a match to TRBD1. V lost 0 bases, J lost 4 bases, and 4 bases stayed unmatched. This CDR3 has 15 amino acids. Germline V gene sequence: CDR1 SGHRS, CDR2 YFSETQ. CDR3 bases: TGCGCCAGCAGCTTGGGCGGGACAGGGGCGTACGAGCAGTACTTC. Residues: CASSLGGTGAYEQYF.